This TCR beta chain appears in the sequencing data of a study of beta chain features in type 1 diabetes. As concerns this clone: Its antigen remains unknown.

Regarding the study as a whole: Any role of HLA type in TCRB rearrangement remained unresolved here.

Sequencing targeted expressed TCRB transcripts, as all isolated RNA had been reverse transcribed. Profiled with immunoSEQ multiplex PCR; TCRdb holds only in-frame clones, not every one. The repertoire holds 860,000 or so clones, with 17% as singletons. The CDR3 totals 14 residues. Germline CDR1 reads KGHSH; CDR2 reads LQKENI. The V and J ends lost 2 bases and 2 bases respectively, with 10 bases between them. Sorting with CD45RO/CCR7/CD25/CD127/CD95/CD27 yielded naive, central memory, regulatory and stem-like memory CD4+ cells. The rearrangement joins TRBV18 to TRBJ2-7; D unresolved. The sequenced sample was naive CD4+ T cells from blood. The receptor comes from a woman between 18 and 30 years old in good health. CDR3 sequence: CASSPNPPTYEQYF. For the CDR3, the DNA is TGTGCCAGCTCACCAAACCCTCCTACCTACGAGCAGTACTTC.